Listed below are T cell receptor beta chains from one sample, sequenced in a study of blood T cell repertoires in COVID-19. Libraries were prepared by immunoSEQ multiplex PCR; TCRdb keeps only in-frame clonotypes and omits some of them. Of 230,000 or so clones listed, approximately 84% are singletons. Source material: peripheral blood. These receptors were collected from a man aged 40-49 years with active or convalescent COVID-19. Both conserved end residues are trimmed from each CDR3. Fields, in order: J gene, V gene, CDR3 protein.

TRBJ1-5,TRBV11-2,ASSGTPYSNQPQH
TRBJ1-3,TRBV7-2,ARGRGLGNTIY
TRBJ1-1,TRBV27,ASSRRDRGPNTEAF
TRBJ1-4,TRBV25-1,ASSEYQGVGEKLF
TRBJ2-7,TRBV5-1,ASTSLGGQLPYEQY
TRBJ2-7,TRBV5-1,ASSFSGGAREQY
TRBJ1-5,TRBV6-6,ASSSASGGPQPQH
TRBJ2-3,TRBV10-2,ASSESSGTSGPTDTQY
TRBJ2-2,TRBV5-1,ASSLMAGANTGELF
TRBJ2-5,TRBV7-9,ASSLGQGSSQETQY
TRBJ2-1,TRBV7-9,ASSSTHSVPSYNEQF
TRBJ2-3,TRBV7-9,ASSTDRQGTTWYTQY
TRBJ1-4,TRBV11-2,ASSATGQKLF
TRBJ1-5,TRBV27,ASGSYSNQPQH
TRBJ1-1,TRBV5-6,ASSAGLMNTEAF
TRBJ2-7,TRBV5-4,ASSSRQGSYEQY
TRBJ1-2,TRBV19,ASRFKQGRGYT
TRBJ1-1,TRBV7-9,ASSLLSGQGNTEAF
TRBJ1-4,TRBV5-1,ASSSQEGEKLF
TRBJ1-2,TRBV29-1,SVEGTNGYT
TRBJ1-1,TRBV5-1,ASSLEQGTEAF
TRBJ1-1,TRBV14,ASSTQGARNTEAF
TRBJ2-7,TRBV19,ASSSSGHSYEQY
TRBJ2-1,TRBV5-1,ASSLAGETYNEQF
TRBJ1-1,TRBV15,ATSRDTSGPAF
TRBJ1-4,TRBV7-9,ASSPQSTNEKLF
TRBJ2-5,TRBV7-3,ASSLGPYQETQY
TRBJ2-7,TRBV3-1/TRBV3-2,ASSQGGAVSGGPYEQY
TRBJ2-7,TRBV28,ASSRGTSGLYEQY
TRBJ1-4,TRBV5-4,ASTRGGPGEKLF
TRBJ1-2,TRBV6-5,ASNGYRGISGT
TRBJ1-1,TRBV19,ASSIMTGEAF
TRBJ1-1,TRBV9,ATGQGANTEAF
TRBJ2-3,TRBV5-1,ASLQGPSTDTQY
TRBJ2-7,TRBV7-6,ASSLGGGRAYEQY
TRBJ1-1,TRBV30,AWKGLTEAF
TRBJ1-2,TRBV19,AIPGGGSANYGYT
TRBJ1-4,TRBV5-5,ASSLRATNEKLF
TRBJ1-5,TRBV18,ASSLVATGGDQPQH
TRBJ2-1,TRBV2,ASSEETPGLAGGVEF
TRBJ1-1,TRBV20-1,SASPGQGFGSTEAF
TRBJ2-2,TRBV6-5,ASSYETSGPTGELF
TRBJ2-4,TRBV5-6,ASSPLGEVGKNIQY
TRBJ1-1,TRBV6-5,ASRGQIMNTEAF
TRBJ1-5,TRBV7-8,ASSTLGQGASQPQH
TRBJ2-3,TRBV11-2,ASSPGEGSFADTQY
TRBJ2-3,TRBV10-1,ASSPGVDTQY
TRBJ1-6,TRBV30,AWSVLRDNSPLH
TRBJ2-5,TRBV5-4,ASSPPGLAGVETQY
TRBJ1-5,TRBV28,ASSPGGGRNQPQH
TRBJ1-2,TRBV2,ASSEGAASPYGYT
TRBJ2-7,TRBV19,ASSGTGTGASYEQY
TRBJ2-3,TRBV4-1,ASSQGQETLADTQY
TRBJ2-2,TRBV5-1,ASGPWDRNTGELF
TRBJ2-7,TRBV9,ASSVGSGTYEQY
TRBJ2-5,TRBV5-1,AGGVGPDKETQY
TRBJ2-3,TRBV9,ASSASGTSTDTQY
TRBJ1-2,TRBV7-9,ASSPPGGPSYGYT
TRBJ1-6,TRBV4-1,ASSQDMTVNNSPLH